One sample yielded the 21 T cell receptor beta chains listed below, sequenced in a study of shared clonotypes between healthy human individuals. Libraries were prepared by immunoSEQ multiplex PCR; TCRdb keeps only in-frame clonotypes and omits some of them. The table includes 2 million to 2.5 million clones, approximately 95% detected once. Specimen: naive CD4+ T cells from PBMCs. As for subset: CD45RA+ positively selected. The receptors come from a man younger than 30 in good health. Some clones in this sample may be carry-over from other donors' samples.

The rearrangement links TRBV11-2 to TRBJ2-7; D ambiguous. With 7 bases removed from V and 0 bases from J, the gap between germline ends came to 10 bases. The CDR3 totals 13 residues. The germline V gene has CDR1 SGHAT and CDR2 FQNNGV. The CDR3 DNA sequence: TGTGCCAGCAAGACTCCTAGCTCCTACGAGCAGTACTTC. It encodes CASKTPSSYEQYF.

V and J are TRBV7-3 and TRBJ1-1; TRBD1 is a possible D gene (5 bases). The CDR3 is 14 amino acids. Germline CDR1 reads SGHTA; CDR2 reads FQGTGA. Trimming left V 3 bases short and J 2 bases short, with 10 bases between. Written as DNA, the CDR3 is TGTGCCAGCAGCTTGGTAGGGGACAACACTGAAGCTTTCTTT. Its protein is CASSLVGDNTEAFF. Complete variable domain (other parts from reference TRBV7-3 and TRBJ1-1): GAGVSQTPSNKVTEKGKYVELRCDPISGHTALYWYRQSLGQGPEFLIYFQGTGAADDSGLPNDRFFAVRPEGSVSTLKIQRTERGDSAVYLCASSLVGDNTEAFFGQGTRLTVV.

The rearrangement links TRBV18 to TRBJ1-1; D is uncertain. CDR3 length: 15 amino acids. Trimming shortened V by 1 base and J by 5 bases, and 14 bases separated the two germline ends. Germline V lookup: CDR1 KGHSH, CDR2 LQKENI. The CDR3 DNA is TGTGCCAGCTCACCACAGGTACTAGACTTGACTGAAGCTTTCTTT. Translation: CASSPQVLDLTEAFF.

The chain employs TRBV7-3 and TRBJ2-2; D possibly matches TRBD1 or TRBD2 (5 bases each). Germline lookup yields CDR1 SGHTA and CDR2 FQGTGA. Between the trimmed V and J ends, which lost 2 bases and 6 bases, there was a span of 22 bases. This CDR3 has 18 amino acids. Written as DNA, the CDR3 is TGTGCCAGCAGCTTAGCCCCCATGAGGGGCGCCTGGGCCGGGGAGCTGTTTTTT. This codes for CASSLAPMRGAWAGELFF.

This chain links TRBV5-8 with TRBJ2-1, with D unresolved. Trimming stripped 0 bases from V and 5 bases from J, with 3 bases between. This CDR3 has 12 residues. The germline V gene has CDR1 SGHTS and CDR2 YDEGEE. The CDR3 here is CASSLADNEQFF. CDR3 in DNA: TGTGCCAGCAGCTTGGCCGACAATGAGCAGTTCTTC. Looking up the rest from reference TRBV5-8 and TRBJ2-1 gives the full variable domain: EAGVTQSPTHLIKTRGQQATLRCSPISGHTSVYWYQQALGLGLQFLLWYDEGEERNRGNFPPRFSGRQFPNYSSELNVNALELEDSALYLCASSLADNEQFFGPGTRLTVL.

The CDR3 nucleotides are TGTGCCAGTAACTCCCTCACCGTCGGGGATCTCCAGCCCCAGCATTTT. Encoded protein: CASNSLTVGDLQPQHF. V is TRBV19 and J is TRBJ1-5; D is undetermined. Trimming shortened V by 7 bases and J by 7 bases, and 23 bases separated the two germline ends. Per the germline V gene, CDR1 is LNHDA and CDR2 is SQIVND (reference sequence). The CDR3 runs to 16 residues.

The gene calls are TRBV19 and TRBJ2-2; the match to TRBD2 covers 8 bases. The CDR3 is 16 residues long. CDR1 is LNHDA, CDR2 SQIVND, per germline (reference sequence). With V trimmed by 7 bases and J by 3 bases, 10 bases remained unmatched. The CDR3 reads CASTVRGRIYTGELFF. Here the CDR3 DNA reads TGTGCCAGTACCGTACGCGGGAGGATCTACACCGGGGAGCTGTTTTTT.

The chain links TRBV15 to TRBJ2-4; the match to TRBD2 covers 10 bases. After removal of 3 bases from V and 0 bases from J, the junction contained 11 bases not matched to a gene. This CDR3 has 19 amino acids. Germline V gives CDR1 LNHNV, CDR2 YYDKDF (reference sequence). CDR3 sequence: CATSSPGVAGGEAKNIQYF. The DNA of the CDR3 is TGTGCCACCAGCAGCCCTGGGGTAGCGGGAGGAGAAGCCAAAAACATTCAGTACTTC.

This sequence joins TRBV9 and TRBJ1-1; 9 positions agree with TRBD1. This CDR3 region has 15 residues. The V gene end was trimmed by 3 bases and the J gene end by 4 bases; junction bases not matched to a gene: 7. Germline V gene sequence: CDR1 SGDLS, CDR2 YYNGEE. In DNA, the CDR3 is TGTGCCAGCAGCGCAATCGGGACAGGGACCACTGAAGCTTTCTTT. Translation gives CASSAIGTGTTEAFF.

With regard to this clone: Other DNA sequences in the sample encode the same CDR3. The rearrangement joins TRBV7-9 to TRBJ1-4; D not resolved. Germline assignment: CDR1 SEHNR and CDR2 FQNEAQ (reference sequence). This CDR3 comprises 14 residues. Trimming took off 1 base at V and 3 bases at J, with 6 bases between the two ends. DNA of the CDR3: TGTGCCAGCAGCTTAGGTCAGGCTAATGAAAAACTGTTTTTT. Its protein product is CASSLGQANEKLFF.

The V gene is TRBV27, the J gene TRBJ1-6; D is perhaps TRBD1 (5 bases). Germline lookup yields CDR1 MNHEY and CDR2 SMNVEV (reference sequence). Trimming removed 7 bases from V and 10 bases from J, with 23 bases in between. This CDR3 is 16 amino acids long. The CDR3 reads CASTSKGNQGGSPLHF. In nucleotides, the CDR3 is TGTGCCAGCACCTCCAAGGGGAATCAGGGAGGGTCACCCCTCCACTTT.

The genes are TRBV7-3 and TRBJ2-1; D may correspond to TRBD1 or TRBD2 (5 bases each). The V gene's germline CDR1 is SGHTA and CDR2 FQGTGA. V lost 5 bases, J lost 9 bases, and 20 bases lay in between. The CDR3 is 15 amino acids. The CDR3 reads CASSQTGTSFGEQFF. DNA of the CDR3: TGTGCCAGCAGCCAGACCGGGACCTCGTTCGGTGAGCAGTTCTTC.

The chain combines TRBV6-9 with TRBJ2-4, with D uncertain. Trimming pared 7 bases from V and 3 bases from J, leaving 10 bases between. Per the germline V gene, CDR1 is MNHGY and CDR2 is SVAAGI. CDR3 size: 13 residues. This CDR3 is CASIGVGKNIQYF. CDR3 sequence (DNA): TGTGCCAGCATTGGGGTAGGCAAAAACATTCAGTACTTC.

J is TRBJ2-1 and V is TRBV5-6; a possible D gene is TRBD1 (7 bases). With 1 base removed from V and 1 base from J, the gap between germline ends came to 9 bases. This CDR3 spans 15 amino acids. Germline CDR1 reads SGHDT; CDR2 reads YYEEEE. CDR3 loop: CASSLSGGSYNEQFF. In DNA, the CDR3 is TGTGCCAGCAGCTTGTCAGGGGGGTCCTACAATGAGCAGTTCTTC.

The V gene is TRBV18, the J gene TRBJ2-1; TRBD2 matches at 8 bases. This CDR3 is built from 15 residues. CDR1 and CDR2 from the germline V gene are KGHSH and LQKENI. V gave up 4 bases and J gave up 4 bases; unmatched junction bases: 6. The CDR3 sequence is CASSQGLAGYNEQFF. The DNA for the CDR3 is TGTGCCAGCTCACAGGGGCTAGCGGGTTACAATGAGCAGTTCTTC. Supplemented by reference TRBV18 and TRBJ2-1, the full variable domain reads NAGVMQNPRHLVRRRGQEARLRCSPMKGHSHVYWYRQLPEEGLKFMVYLQKENIIDESGMPKERFSAEFPKEGPSILRIQQVVRGDSAAYFCASSQGLAGYNEQFFGPGTRLTVL.

CDR3 amino acids: CASTGSGNTIYF. CDR3 nucleotide sequence: TGTGCCAGCACCGGCTCTGGAAACACCATATATTTT. V gene TRBV10-3 combines with J gene TRBJ1-3; no definite D call. The CDR3 is 12 amino acids. Germline V gene data show CDR1 as ENHRY and CDR2 as SYGVKD. V was clipped by 10 bases and J by 0 bases, with 7 bases between them.

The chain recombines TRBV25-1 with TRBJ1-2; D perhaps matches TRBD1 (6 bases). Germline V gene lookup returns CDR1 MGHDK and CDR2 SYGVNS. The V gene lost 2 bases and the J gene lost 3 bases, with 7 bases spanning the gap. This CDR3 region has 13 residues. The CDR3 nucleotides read TGTGCCAGCAGTGAAACAGGGTACTATGGCTACACCTTC. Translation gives CASSETGYYGYTF.

Here the CDR3 reads CAWSVPPFLALHF. CDR3 DNA sequence: TGTGCCTGGAGTGTACCCCCATTTTTGGCCCTCCACTTT. The chain is built from TRBV30 and TRBJ1-6; unclear D gene. V dropped 0 bases and J dropped 14 bases, with 14 bases sitting between them. The CDR3 has 13 residues. Germline lookup yields CDR1 GTSNPN and CDR2 SVGIG (reference sequence).

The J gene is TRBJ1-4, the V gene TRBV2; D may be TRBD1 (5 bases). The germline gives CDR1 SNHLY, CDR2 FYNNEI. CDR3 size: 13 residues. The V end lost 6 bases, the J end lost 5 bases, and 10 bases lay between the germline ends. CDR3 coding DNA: TGTGCCAGCAGAGGGGACGGAAATGAAAAACTGTTTTTT. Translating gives CASRGDGNEKLFF.

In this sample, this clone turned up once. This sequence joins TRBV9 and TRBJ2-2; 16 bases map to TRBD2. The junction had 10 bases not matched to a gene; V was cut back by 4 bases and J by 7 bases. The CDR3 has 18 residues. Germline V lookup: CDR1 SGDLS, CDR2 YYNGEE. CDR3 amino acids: CASSPHGTSGRAHGELFF. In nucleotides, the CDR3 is TGTGCCAGCAGCCCCCACGGGACTAGCGGGAGGGCCCACGGGGAGCTGTTTTTT.

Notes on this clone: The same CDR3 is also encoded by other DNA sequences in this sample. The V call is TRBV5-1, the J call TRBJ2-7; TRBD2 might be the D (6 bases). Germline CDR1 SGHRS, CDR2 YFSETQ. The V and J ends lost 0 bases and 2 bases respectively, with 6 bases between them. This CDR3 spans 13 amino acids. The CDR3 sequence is CASSLGTTYEQYF. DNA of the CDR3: TGCGCCAGCAGCTTGGGGACTACCTACGAGCAGTACTTC.